These 2 T cell receptor beta chains were all obtained from the same sample, sequenced in a study of a mutant IDH1 vaccine in newly diagnosed glioma. Data came from immunoSEQ multiplex PCR; TCRdb stores just in-frame clones and leaves some out. The data contain 60,000 or so clones, 84% of them singletons. These TCRs are of unknown antigen specificity. Time point: week 35, safety follow-up. It was 300 ug of mutant IDH1 20-mer peptide that made up each vaccine dose, given with topical imiquimod. The source material was PBMCs, sampled from a glioma patient whose treatment included an IDH1 peptide vaccine. All receptors derive from a man younger than 45 with glioma.

The chain uses TRBV28 and TRBJ1-5, with D hard to call. Trimming stripped 6 bases from V and 0 bases from J, with 12 bases between. The CDR3 totals 15 residues. Germline CDR1 is MDHEN and CDR2 is SYDVKM. CDR3 in amino acids: CASSNTEYSNQPQHF. The CDR3 nucleotides are TGTGCCAGCAGCAATACAGAATATAGCAATCAGCCCCAGCATTTT.

J is TRBJ1-1 and V is TRBV19, with 9 nucleotides matching TRBD1. Trimming removed 4 bases from V and 1 base from J; junction bases left unmatched: 7. CDR1 is LNHDA and CDR2 is SQIVND in the germline V gene (reference sequence). CDR3 size: 16 residues. CDR3 in amino acids: CASSTGQGRRNTEAFF. The CDR3 DNA reads TGTGCCAGTAGTACCGGACAGGGGCGTAGGAACACTGAAGCTTTCTTT.